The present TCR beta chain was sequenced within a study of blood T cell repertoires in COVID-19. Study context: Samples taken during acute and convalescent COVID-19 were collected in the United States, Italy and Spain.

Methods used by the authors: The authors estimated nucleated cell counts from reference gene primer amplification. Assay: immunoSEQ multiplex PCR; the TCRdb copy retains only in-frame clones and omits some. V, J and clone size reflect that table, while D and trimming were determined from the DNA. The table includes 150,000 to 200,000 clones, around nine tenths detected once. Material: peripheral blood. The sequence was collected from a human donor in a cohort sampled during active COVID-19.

The chain's CDR3 is CASSLAYQGAPSPLHF. CDR3 nucleotide sequence: TGCGCCAGCAGCTTGGCGTATCAGGGGGCACCTTCACCCCTCCACTTT. This chain joins TRBV5-1 and TRBJ1-6; the match to TRBD1 covers 8 bases. The germline V gene encodes CDR1 SGHRS and CDR2 YFSETQ. J was trimmed by 9 bases and V by 0 bases; bases with no gene match: 8. The CDR3 contains 16 residues.